The rows below give T cell receptor beta chains drawn from one sample of a study of vaccination effects on CD4 cells after COVID-19. Generated by immunoSEQ multiplex PCR, the TCRdb table keeps only in-frame clones and is missing some. This table has 50,000 or so clones, roughly three fifths appearing once. Antigen specificity for these receptors is unknown. Sequencing was performed on CD4+ T cells from PBMCs cultured without peptide, taken before COVID-19 vaccination. These receptors were taken from a human donor who received a COVID-19 vaccine. The CDR3 runs from the conserved cysteine through the conserved F or W. The D gene is left open where the match is weak. Clone size is shown for a subset of rows, as once, few, many or a class of expanded clone.

J gene | V gene | D gene | clone size | CDR3 DNA | CDR3 protein
TRBJ2-5 | TRBV4-2 | TRBD1 | . | TGTGCCAGCAGCCAAGGACCCGTTCAAATCGGGACAGCACGTGAGACCCAGTACTTC | CASSQGPVQIGTARETQYF
TRBJ2-5 | TRBV12-3/TRBV12-4 | TRBD1 | . | TGTGCCAGCAGCCAGAGACAGGGGGCCCAGTACTTC | CASSQRQGAQYF
TRBJ2-1 | TRBV10-2 | TRBD2 | . | TGCGCCAGCAGCCAGGGACTAGCGGGGCCGCCGGGGTTCTTC | CASSQGLAGPPGFF
TRBJ1-2 | TRBV19 | . | . | TGTGCCAGTAGTACCCACAAGGGCTATGGCTACACCTTC | CASSTHKGYGYTF
TRBJ1-5 | TRBV5-6 | . | . | TGTGCCAGCAGCTTGCTGGGGGGTGGGAATCAGCCCCAGCATTTT | CASSLLGGGNQPQHF
TRBJ2-1 | TRBV6-5 | TRBD1 | once | TGTGCCAGCAGGGGGTTGCAGGGGGCGGGGGAGCAGTTCTTC | CASRGLQGAGEQFF
TRBJ2-7 | TRBV28 | . | once | TGTGCCAGCAGTTTTGCCCCCCTCTACGAGCAGTACTTC | CASSFAPLYEQYF
TRBJ2-3 | TRBV30 | . | once | TGTGCCTGGAGTAGCAGGGTGACAGATACGCAGTATTTT | CAWSSRVTDTQYF
TRBJ1-1 | TRBV15 | . | . | TGTGCCACAACACTTGAGGGGAACACTGAAGCTTTCTTT | CATTLEGNTEAFF
TRBJ1-1 | TRBV19 | . | many | TGTGCCAGTAGTATAGGAAGGTCGGGTAGGACTGAAGCTTTCTTT | CASSIGRSGRTEAFF
TRBJ2-6 | TRBV7-6 | TRBD1 | once | TGTGCCAGCAGCACCCGGACAGGGGCTGGGGCCAACGTCCTGACTTTC | CASSTRTGAGANVLTF
TRBJ1-1 | TRBV29-1 | . | . | TGCAGCGTTGCTTGGGGGGCTCCGAACACTGAAGCTTTCTTT | CSVAWGAPNTEAFF
TRBJ2-1 | TRBV4-3 | TRBD1 | . | TGCGCCAGCAGCCACCCCGGACAGGGTTGGAATGAGCAGTTCTTC | CASSHPGQGWNEQFF
TRBJ2-5 | TRBV5-4 | TRBD2 | . | TGTGCCAGCAGCTCGCCTAGCGGGGACCAAGAGACCCAGTACTTC | CASSSPSGDQETQYF
TRBJ2-1 | TRBV27 | TRBD1 | . | TGTGCCAGCAGTTTATCCGGGACAGGGGGAGGTGAGCAGTTCTTC | CASSLSGTGGGEQFF
TRBJ1-4 | TRBV4-2 | . | . | TGTGCCAGCAGACACGGACAGCTTTCCGAAAAACTGTTTTTT | CASRHGQLSEKLFF